The clone carrying this T cell receptor beta chain appeared many times. Its cognate antigen is unknown. This sample stems from a study of blood T cells in healthy people across ages. General study results and limits: A strong correlation between TCR beta diversity and naive T cell percentage was seen. The unsorted PBMCs prevented any conclusive comparison of naive versus antigen-experienced cells.

The CDR3 length is 13 residues. Germline lookup yields CDR1 DFQATT and CDR2 SNEGSKA (reference sequence). Between the trimmed V and J ends, which lost 3 bases and 6 bases, there was a span of 12 bases. Primed by a sample-barcoded 5' primer and a J-beta primer mix, a second PCR proceeded for roughly 7 to 12 cycles. Template switching added a 12-random-nucleotide identifier to every cDNA molecule. TCRdb recomputed calls from the 5' RACE reads with MiXCR, one row per CDR3 protein. The table includes under 1,000,000 distinct CDR3 sequences, 35% to 40% detected once. The chain uses TRBV20-1 and TRBJ2-1; D could derive from TRBD1 or TRBD2 (7 bases each). This TCR was recovered from a man between 18 and 35 years old in good health. What was sequenced was blood. The CDR3 bases are TGCAGTGCTAGGCCAGGGGGGGGCAATGAGCAGTTCTTC. The encoded protein is CSARPGGGNEQFF.